The T cell receptor (beta chain) described here comes from a study of beta chain features in type 1 diabetes. Background on the study: What patients shared with healthy donors was a similar profile of age, gender and cell yields. Findings and limits, study-wide: Insertions were fewer and deletions more numerous at VDJ junctions in type 1 diabetes patients. It was among patients, rather than healthy donors, that naive, central memory and Treg TCRB repertoires appeared more similar.

From germline, CDR1 is SGHNT and CDR2 YYREEE (reference sequence). With 4 bases removed from V and 2 bases from J, the gap between germline ends came to 17 bases. The length of the CDR3 is 16 residues. The investigators reverse transcribed all of the isolated RNA, so they sequenced expressed TCRB transcripts. Assay used: immunoSEQ multiplex PCR; TCRdb lists only in-frame clones, some missing. The data show 850,000 to 900,000 clones, roughly 17% seen once. A remark on this clone: Its cognate antigen is unknown.

CD45RO/CCR7/CD25/CD127/CD95/CD27 separated CD4+ naive, central memory, regulatory and stem cell-like memory cells by sorting. The sample was naive CD4+ T cells from blood. This TCR was recovered from a woman in her late teens or twenties in good health. J is TRBJ2-3 and V is TRBV5-4; tentative D call: TRBD1 (6 bases). This chain's CDR3 is CASSPTGRGLTDTQYF. In nucleotides, the CDR3 is TGTGCCAGCAGCCCTACAGGGCGAGGCCTCACAGATACGCAGTATTTT.